These T cell receptor beta chains were read from a single sample in a study of control samples from healthy donors and cancer patients. Profiling relied on immunoSEQ multiplex PCR, and the TCRdb table lists in-frame clones only, not all of them. Seen here are about 140,000 clones, about 90% observed once, and the top ten hold approximately 7.2%. Material: blood. The receptors derive from a man younger than 35 in good health. Both conserved end residues are part of each CDR3. The D gene is left open where the match is weak. Not every row has a clone size; where given, it reads once, few, many or a size class.

D gene: -; clone size: -; V gene: TRBV3-1/TRBV3-2; J gene: TRBJ1-4; CDR3 DNA: TGTGCCAGCAGCCAAGACATCACCGGGACATTTGGCCCCGACTTTGAAAAACTGTTTTTT; CDR3 protein: CASSQDITGTFGPDFEKLFF
D gene: -; clone size: -; V gene: TRBV29-1; J gene: TRBJ1-4; CDR3 DNA: TGCAGCGTTAGGCGGCAGAATAATGAAAAACTGTTTTTT; CDR3 protein: CSVRRQNNEKLFF
D gene: TRBD1; clone size: -; V gene: TRBV27; J gene: TRBJ1-6; CDR3 DNA: TGTGCCAGCAGTTCCGGGACAGGTGATAATTCACCCCTCCACTTT; CDR3 protein: CASSSGTGDNSPLHF
D gene: -; clone size: -; V gene: TRBV2; J gene: TRBJ2-3; CDR3 DNA: TGTGCCAGCATGCTCGGGACTGTCGTTCCGGATACGCAGTATTTT; CDR3 protein: CASMLGTVVPDTQYF
D gene: TRBD1; clone size: -; V gene: TRBV12-5; J gene: TRBJ1-5; CDR3 DNA: TGTGCTAGTGGTGGGGACAGTAGCAATCAGCCCCAGCATTTT; CDR3 protein: CASGGDSSNQPQHF
D gene: -; clone size: -; V gene: TRBV6-1; J gene: TRBJ2-1; CDR3 DNA: TGTGCCAGCAGTGAAGCGGGTTCCTACAATGAGCAGTTCTTC; CDR3 protein: CASSEAGSYNEQFF
D gene: -; clone size: -; V gene: TRBV5-1; J gene: TRBJ1-5; CDR3 DNA: TGCGCCAGCAGCGTAGGCATTGCTAATCAGCCCCAGCATTTT; CDR3 protein: CASSVGIANQPQHF
D gene: TRBD1; clone size: -; V gene: TRBV4-1; J gene: TRBJ1-1; CDR3 DNA: TGCGCCAGCAGCCAAGAAAAGAGGGGGCGGAACACTGAAGCTTTCTTT; CDR3 protein: CASSQEKRGRNTEAFF
D gene: TRBD2; clone size: -; V gene: TRBV2; J gene: TRBJ2-5; CDR3 DNA: TGTGCCGGCTCCCTAGCGGGGGCGGAGACCCAGTACTTC; CDR3 protein: CAGSLAGAETQYF
D gene: TRBD2; clone size: -; V gene: TRBV18; J gene: TRBJ2-5; CDR3 DNA: TGTGCCAGCTCACAGGGACTAGCGGGGATAACGGAGACCCAGTACTTC; CDR3 protein: CASSQGLAGITETQYF
D gene: TRBD2; clone size: -; V gene: TRBV19; J gene: TRBJ2-5; CDR3 DNA: TGTGCCAGTAGTATAGGACTAGCGGGGCGGGCGGTCCAGTACTTC; CDR3 protein: CASSIGLAGRAVQYF
D gene: -; clone size: -; V gene: TRBV6-5; J gene: TRBJ2-7; CDR3 DNA: TGTGCCAGCAGATTGAGGACGGGATACTACGAGCAGTACTTC; CDR3 protein: CASRLRTGYYEQYF
D gene: TRBD1; clone size: -; V gene: TRBV2; J gene: TRBJ1-2; CDR3 DNA: TGTGCCAGCAGTGTGGACAGGGAGGGCTATGGCTACACCTTC; CDR3 protein: CASSVDREGYGYTF
D gene: -; clone size: -; V gene: TRBV5-1; J gene: TRBJ2-3; CDR3 DNA: TGCGCCAGCAGCTTGGGGGGGATTGCAGATACGCAGTATTTT; CDR3 protein: CASSLGGIADTQYF
D gene: -; clone size: -; V gene: TRBV19; J gene: TRBJ1-5; CDR3 DNA: TGTGCCAGTAGTATTGGTAAGAGCAATCAGCCCCAGCATTTT; CDR3 protein: CASSIGKSNQPQHF
D gene: -; clone size: -; V gene: TRBV5-1; J gene: TRBJ1-1; CDR3 DNA: TGCGCCAGCGACCCCACCGGGGCGAACACTGAAGCTTTCTTT; CDR3 protein: CASDPTGANTEAFF
D gene: -; clone size: -; V gene: TRBV6-5; J gene: TRBJ1-2; CDR3 DNA: TGTGCCAGCAAGCTCTCCCAGACCTATGGCTACACCTTC; CDR3 protein: CASKLSQTYGYTF
D gene: TRBD1; clone size: -; V gene: TRBV19; J gene: TRBJ1-5; CDR3 DNA: TGTGCCAGTAGTATCGCCGACAGGGTAGGGAATCAGCCCCAGCATTTT; CDR3 protein: CASSIADRVGNQPQHF
D gene: TRBD2; clone size: -; V gene: TRBV7-2; J gene: TRBJ2-1; CDR3 DNA: TGTGCCAGCAGCCCAGCGGGGGGATACAATGAGCAGTTCTTC; CDR3 protein: CASSPAGGYNEQFF
D gene: -; clone size: -; V gene: TRBV3-1/TRBV3-2; J gene: TRBJ1-1; CDR3 DNA: TGTGCCAGCAGCCAAGTAACGGGGGGGACTGAAGCTTTCTTT; CDR3 protein: CASSQVTGGTEAFF
D gene: TRBD2; clone size: -; V gene: TRBV29-1; J gene: TRBJ2-7; CDR3 DNA: TGCAGCGTAGAGGGAGGGCGCTCCTACGAGCAGTACTTC; CDR3 protein: CSVEGGRSYEQYF
D gene: -; clone size: -; V gene: TRBV29-1; J gene: TRBJ1-5; CDR3 DNA: TGCAGCGTTGGGGCCGGGACGGATAATCAGCCCCAGCATTTT; CDR3 protein: CSVGAGTDNQPQHF
D gene: -; clone size: few; V gene: TRBV28; J gene: TRBJ2-4; CDR3 DNA: TGTGCCAGCGGGGAGGAAAACATTCAGTACTTC; CDR3 protein: CASGEENIQYF
D gene: -; clone size: -; V gene: TRBV7-2; J gene: TRBJ2-7; CDR3 DNA: TGTGCCAGCAGCTTTGGTTTGGGACCCTACGAGCAGTACTTC; CDR3 protein: CASSFGLGPYEQYF
D gene: -; clone size: -; V gene: TRBV7-3; J gene: TRBJ1-2; CDR3 DNA: TGTGCCAGCAGCTCAGTAGAGGGAAATGGCTACACCTTC; CDR3 protein: CASSSVEGNGYTF
D gene: -; clone size: -; V gene: TRBV5-4; J gene: TRBJ2-3; CDR3 DNA: TGTGCCAGCAGCTCCTACCGCCAGCCGAGCACAGATACGCAGTATTTT; CDR3 protein: CASSSYRQPSTDTQYF
D gene: TRBD1; clone size: few; V gene: TRBV12-3/TRBV12-4; J gene: TRBJ2-7; CDR3 DNA: TGTGCCAGCTCCGGGGACAGTTACGAGCAGTACTTC; CDR3 protein: CASSGDSYEQYF
D gene: TRBD1; clone size: -; V gene: TRBV18; J gene: TRBJ2-7; CDR3 DNA: TGTGCCAGCTCACCCGGCCTTTCTTCGGGACAGTCCTACGAGCAGTACTTC; CDR3 protein: CASSPGLSSGQSYEQYF
D gene: TRBD1; clone size: few; V gene: TRBV2; J gene: TRBJ1-6; CDR3 DNA: TGTGCCAGCAGTGGGACAGGTCGCGAGGATTCACCCCTCCACTTT; CDR3 protein: CASSGTGREDSPLHF
D gene: -; clone size: -; V gene: TRBV12-5; J gene: TRBJ1-2; CDR3 DNA: TGTGCTAGTGGAGCCGGGAATGACTATGGCTACACCTTC; CDR3 protein: CASGAGNDYGYTF
D gene: -; clone size: -; V gene: TRBV30; J gene: TRBJ1-2; CDR3 DNA: TGTGCCTGGAGTGTACCGGTCTCGGGGACTAACTATGGCTACACCTTC; CDR3 protein: CAWSVPVSGTNYGYTF
D gene: TRBD1; clone size: -; V gene: TRBV6-5; J gene: TRBJ2-5; CDR3 DNA: TGTGCCAGCAGCCGGGACAGGGGGCAAGAGACCCAGTACTTC; CDR3 protein: CASSRDRGQETQYF
D gene: TRBD1; clone size: -; V gene: TRBV7-9; J gene: TRBJ2-7; CDR3 DNA: TGTGCCAGCAGCGCAACAGGGGCTCCCTCCTACGAGCAGTACTTC; CDR3 protein: CASSATGAPSYEQYF
D gene: -; clone size: -; V gene: TRBV4-1; J gene: TRBJ2-5; CDR3 DNA: TGCGCCAGCAGCCAACGCGTGGGGGGGGCAGGAGAGACCCAGTACTTC; CDR3 protein: CASSQRVGGAGETQYF
D gene: -; clone size: -; V gene: TRBV19; J gene: TRBJ1-5; CDR3 DNA: TGTGCCACCTCCAACGGAAGGGCGCAGCCCCAGCATTTT; CDR3 protein: CATSNGRAQPQHF
D gene: -; clone size: -; V gene: TRBV9; J gene: TRBJ1-2; CDR3 DNA: TGTGCCAGCATGGGCGGCTATGGCTACACCTTC; CDR3 protein: CASMGGYGYTF
D gene: -; clone size: -; V gene: TRBV7-9; J gene: TRBJ1-1; CDR3 DNA: TGTGCCAGCAGCTTAGGCACGGGGGCGCTGACTGAAGCTTTCTTT; CDR3 protein: CASSLGTGALTEAFF
D gene: TRBD2; clone size: few; V gene: TRBV7-3; J gene: TRBJ2-3; CDR3 DNA: TGTGCCAGCAGCCCGGGACTAGCGTGGACAGATACGCAGTATTTT; CDR3 protein: CASSPGLAWTDTQYF
D gene: -; clone size: -; V gene: TRBV4-1; J gene: TRBJ1-1; CDR3 DNA: TGCGCCAGCAGCTTCGTGGGGGGGAAGAGTGAAGCTTTCTTT; CDR3 protein: CASSFVGGKSEAFF
D gene: TRBD1; clone size: -; V gene: TRBV4-1; J gene: TRBJ1-4; CDR3 DNA: TGCGCCAGCAGCCAGGCTAGGGGACAGGGGGCGGGAAAACTGTTTTTT; CDR3 protein: CASSQARGQGAGKLFF
D gene: -; clone size: once; V gene: TRBV11-1; J gene: TRBJ1-6; CDR3 DNA: TGTGCCAGCAGCTTATTATGGGCCGTCGATTCACCCCTCCACTTT; CDR3 protein: CASSLLWAVDSPLHF